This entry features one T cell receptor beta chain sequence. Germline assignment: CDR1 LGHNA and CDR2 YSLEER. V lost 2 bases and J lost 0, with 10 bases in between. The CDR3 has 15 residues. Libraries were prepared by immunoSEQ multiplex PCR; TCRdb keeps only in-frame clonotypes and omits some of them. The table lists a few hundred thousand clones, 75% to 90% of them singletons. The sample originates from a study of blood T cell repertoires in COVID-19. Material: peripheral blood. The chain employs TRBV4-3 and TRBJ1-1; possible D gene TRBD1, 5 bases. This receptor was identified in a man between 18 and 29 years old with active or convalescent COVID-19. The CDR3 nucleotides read TGCGCCAGCAGCCAAAGCCGACAGATGAACACTGAAGCTTTCTTT. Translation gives CASSQSRQMNTEAFF.